The 3 T cell receptor beta chains reported below all come from one sample, sequenced in a study of cytomegalovirus exposure and HLA in healthy donors. Both 60 Vbeta primers and 13 Jbeta primers went into the PCR. Method: immunoSEQ multiplex PCR; TCRdb's copy keeps in-frame clones and lacks some. The table includes approximately 170,000 clones, roughly 80% detected once. Source material: PBMCs. Receptor source: a male donor in good health and CMV-seronegative.

In this sample, this clone turned up a few times. The genes are TRBV6-5 and TRBJ2-5; 12 bases match TRBD2. J lost 2 bases, V lost 7 bases, and 2 bases had no gene match. The CDR3 sequence is 14 residues long. Germline CDR1 is MNHEY and CDR2 is SVGAGI. CDR3 sequence (DNA): TGTGCCAGCACAGGACTAGCGGGGCAAGAGACCCAGTACTTC. It codes for CASTGLAGQETQYF.

CDR3 protein: CASSGQGVTEAFF. In nucleotides, the CDR3 is TGTGCCAGCAGTGGCCAGGGGGTCACTGAAGCTTTCTTT. The V and J genes are TRBV2 and TRBJ1-1; 7 nucleotides match TRBD1. Germline CDR1 and CDR2: SNHLY and FYNNEI. This CDR3 spans 13 amino acids. The V and J ends lost 4 bases and 4 bases, in that order; junction bases with no gene match: 3.

A single count supports this clone. V and J are TRBV5-4 and TRBJ2-5; weak D call: TRBD2 (7 bases). With the DNA end fitting TRBJ2-7 better, the J assignment may be wrong. Germline CDR1 SGHNT, CDR2 YYREEE (reference sequence). The CDR3 loop spans 14 amino acids. The CDR3 protein is CASSSGGGRYEQYF. The CDR3 coding sequence is TGTGCCAGCAGCTCTGGGGGGGGCAGGTACGAGCAGTACTTC.